Here is one T cell receptor beta chain with its context. Its specificity is unknown. Unique-molecular-identifier-tagged TCR beta cDNA libraries were used. TCRdb re-analysed the PCR reads in MiXCR, keeping a single row per CDR3 protein. The sample includes approximately 730,000 distinct CDR3 sequences, under 60% of them seen just once. The data belong to a study of post-analysis software for immune sequencing data. Study results and caveats: When compared against controls, multiple sclerosis patients showed significantly lower normalized Chao1 diversity.

The sample taken for sequencing was blood. The sequence derives from a girl aged 5-17 years with multiple sclerosis.

The CDR3 is CATSHGGNTEAFF. The CDR3 DNA reads TGTGCCACCAGCCACGGAGGGAACACTGAAGCTTTCTTT. The rearrangement uses TRBV15 and TRBJ1-1; unclear D gene. With 5 bases removed from V and 1 base from J, the gap between germline ends came to 8 bases. The CDR3 extends over 13 amino acids. Germline CDR1 reads LNHNV; CDR2 reads YYDKDF (reference sequence).